The entry that follows covers one T cell receptor (beta chain) sequence. Its antigen remains unidentified. The input lacks base qualities; no much larger clone sits a single base away. The entry originates in a study of cytomegalovirus exposure and HLA in healthy donors (dated 2017 in TCRdb). About the investigation overall: In an earlier analysis of roughly 500 of the donors, 276 Gb of sequence data and 120 million or so unique TCR beta sequences from roughly 190 million T cells were reported. An early release covering approximately 600 HLA-typed donors comprised about 320 gigabases of sequencing data and 85 million to 100 million unique TCR sequences. Among the roughly 430 genotyped donors, around 79% belonged to the genetic ancestry cluster associated with self-reported Caucasian donors. The study aimed to test whether signatures of past pathogen exposure could be identified by cataloging public T cell receptors. Using immunosequencing, the study profiled T cell repertoires from 640 or so subjects and related those repertoires to cytomegalovirus serostatus. Besides the first cohort of approximately 710 subjects, a separate validation cohort made up of roughly 120 different subjects was used. To predict cytomegalovirus infection status, the study brought together high-throughput TCR immunosequencing, statistical association of individual TCRs with disease status, and machine learning. A later analysis re-analyzed previously published TCR beta repertoires from roughly 600 donors and added high-resolution HLA genotyping to study TCR occurrence patterns. In the later analysis, no new phenotypic data were used to find candidate immune exposures; instead, reliance was placed on TCR beta sequences and their occurrence across donors. To decide whether each TCR beta V gene segment behaved as functional or pseudogenic, an earlier analysis of some 600 of the donors relied on high-throughput TCR beta sequencing. Alongside the repertoire data, information on donor age, sex, ethnicity and CMV serostatus was compiled. A later genetic analysis took genome-wide SNP genotypes for about 55% of the roughly 670 donors and used that subset as a discovery cohort. Every discovery cohort repertoire had been produced on one sequencing platform. HLA typing covered class I and class II loci at four-digit resolution. The number of donors typed differed by locus, with roughly 620-630 for A, B, C, DRB1 and DQB1, 522 for DQA1, over 600 for DPA1, and some 450 for DPB1. Roughly 5 DR-DQ haplotypes were treated as single units for association and clustering because of strong linkage in the cohort. On average, approximately 250,000 unique TCR beta nucleotide sequences were sequenced per donor among a few hundred genotyped donors of the cohort, with roughly 18% of those sequences being non-productive. General study outcomes and caveats: Linkage disequilibrium might explain the correlated functional status among segregating V segments, but an unknown experimental factor could not be ruled out. According to a later analysis, TCR association rates differed among HLA loci, with DRB1 alleles showing the most associated TCRs and HLA-C alleles showing the fewest. Several of the top co-occurrence clusters appeared to be linked to parvovirus B19, influenza, CMV and Epstein-Barr virus, according to a later analysis. The earlier analysis of 587 of the donors excluded roughly 17 rarely observed V segments, including chromosome 9 orphons, because counts were too low. Three of the identified cytomegalovirus-associated TCR beta chains were confirmed in vitro to be specific for cytomegalovirus antigens. In an earlier analysis of fewer than 700 of the donors, most TCR beta V segments appeared in productive rearrangements about 87% or about 30% of the time, broadly matching IMGT annotations. The classifier was reported to diagnose cytomegalovirus status with high specificity and sensitivity in both the original cohort and the validation cohort. At a false discovery rate of 0.05, a later analysis linked around 15,000 TCR beta sequences to specific HLA alleles. A further reported finding was that TCR beta sequences accurately predicted the HLA-A and HLA-B alleles for most subjects in the first cohort. The authors suggested that the approach could potentially be generalized to other disease states and immunological phenotypes. Presence/absence analyses assumed roughly uniform sequencing depth across donors, an assumption that may not hold. Because some donors lacked HLA typing at each locus, the association tests relied only on the typed subset. An association between a missense DCLRE1C variant and V-gene and J-gene trimming of TCR beta chains was found in a later genetic analysis and replicated in an independent cohort. According to a later genetic analysis, donors in an Asian-associated ancestry cluster had fewer N-insertions in productive TCRs than the approximately 700-donor mean. A total of around 150 TCR beta chains were listed by the study as associated with cytomegalovirus. In a later analysis, HLA-associated TCR beta chains were found to be more clonally expanded and to have lower generation probabilities than equally common non-associated chains. Because the 87-base-pair reads could not distinguish some IMGT-functional V segments, including TRBV6-2 and TRBV6-3, those segments were excluded. When HLA alleles, especially DR and DQ, strongly co-occurred, TCR associations were difficult to assign to individual alleles. Immune exposure information for the cohort was limited to CMV serostatus. A cluster of highly shared sequence variants was judged likely to represent a technical artifact of the sequencing pipeline. Most TCR sequences were observed very rarely across donors, whereas some public TCRs were present in many individuals. Most CMV-associated TCR beta chains appeared to be HLA-restricted in a later analysis, and the HLA associations seemed to be driven largely by CMV exposure. This cohort had only TCR beta chains sequenced, and the lack of alpha or paired-chain data limited which features could be detected.

The germline V gene gives CDR1 as SGDLS and CDR2 as YYNGEE. CDR3 length: 14 amino acids, cysteine to phenylalanine. The only DNA kept is the CDR3, 42 bases in frame from the first base. The junction shows trimming of 2 bases on V and 5 bases on J, and the gene matches do not reach 4 bases of it. The cohort comprised fewer than 700 healthy bone marrow donors. All cohort members were sampled while nominally healthy, although unrecorded immune exposures were likely present. The donor was CMV seronegative and was included in the group of under 450 seronegative cohort members. A peripheral blood sample was provided by each donor, and peripheral blood mononuclear cells were used for TCR beta sequencing. Genomic DNA extraction from the blood cell samples was performed with the Qiagen DNeasy Blood Extraction Kit. Libraries were prepared through the immunoSEQ multiplex PCR assay. The multiplex PCR relied on a mix of 60 forward primers for TCR Vbeta segments and 13 reverse primers for TCR Jbeta segments. Amplification of the CDR3 region of rearranged TCR beta genes was performed with a multiplex PCR assay on genomic DNA. On the Illumina HiSeq System, the amplified TCR beta libraries were sequenced as 87-base-pair reads. Processing in the source paper ran as follows. A later analysis counted about 82 million unique TCR beta chains across the 690 or so repertoires, and 10 million to 11 million of these chains were shared by at least two donors. To remove PCR and sequencing errors, raw reads were error-corrected and collapsed into unique sequences using a nearest-neighbor algorithm that merged closely related sequences. CDR3 sequences were aligned to IMGT reference sequences to assign V, D and J gene segments. For a sequence to be retained, at least a six-nucleotide match to both a V gene segment and a J gene segment was required. A rearrangement counted as productive if the CDR3 had no stop codons and remained in frame with V and J, and every other rearrangement counted as non-productive. Following IMGT convention, CDR3 was defined as the stretch from the second conserved V-encoded cysteine to the conserved J-encoded phenylalanine. The earlier analysis of approximately 500 of the donors excluded sequences that lacked an unambiguous match to a single V gene segment. In an earlier analysis of 587 of the donors, V segments were called functional above 56.7% productive rearrangements and were called segregating when the between-donor standard deviation exceeded 5%. To diagnose cytomegalovirus status from the catalog of TCR beta chain sequences, a statistical classification framework was built. In a later analysis, V and J genes were assigned by comparing TCR nucleotide sequences against IMGT/GENE-DB human TR gene sequences. In a later analysis, CDR3 sequences and most-parsimonious VDJ recombination scenarios were assigned using the TCRdist pipeline. In a later analysis, each TCR beta chain was defined by its CDR3 amino acid sequence together with its V-gene family, and reads without a unique V-gene family were excluded. To address suspected cross-contamination and a sequencing artifact, a later analysis removed around 590 highly shared, low-generation-probability nucleotide sequences. A later analysis calculated a clonal expansion index for each public chain from normalized within-repertoire ranks of inferred template counts. A later analysis computed generation probabilities with a VDJ recombination model fitted to out-of-frame rearrangements, and checked the results against IGoR. In a later analysis, TCR-TCR, TCR-HLA and TCR-CMV co-occurrence was scored with hypergeometric tests, and a repertoire-size bias correction was applied to TCR pairs. False discovery rates were estimated in a later analysis by permuting HLA or CMV assignments 20 times. In a later analysis, co-occurring TCRs were grouped using DBSCAN, and TCRdist sequence similarity was added for clustering within HLA-allele-positive subsets. For co-occurrence clustering, repertoires with fewer than 30,000 or more than 120,000 public chains were excluded, along with five or six repertoires with anomalous nucleotide sharing. TCRdb provides this immuneACCESS table in a form limited to in-frame rearrangements. Some clones are lacking; in checked studies, under half of them reflect an unresolved V gene, and why the rest are absent is not known. D and trimming come from the DNA, and the V and J calls and clone size come from that table. The sample data list about 270,000 clones, and 72% of these were observed just once. The ten most abundant clones make up 2% to 2.5% of the sample.

This receptor chain uses TRBV9 and TRBJ2-7; 10 central bases correspond to TRBD2. Source material: PBMCs. This sequence was found in a female donor in good health and CMV-seronegative. The encoded CDR3 is CASSVSGRADEQYF. The bases are TGTGCCAGCAGCGTGAGCGGGAGGGCTGACGAGCAGTACTTC. Where the CDR3 stops, the reference TRBV9 and TRBJ2-7 genes take over; the full variable domain is DSGVTQTPKHLITATGQRVTLRCSPRSGDLSVYWYQQSLDQGLQFLIQYYNGEERAKGNILERFSAQQFPDLHSELNLSSLELGDSALYFCASSVSGRADEQYFGPGTRLTVT.